This T cell receptor (beta chain) was captured by sequencing in a study of siplizumab effects on memory and regulatory T cells. CDR1 and CDR2 (germline): SGHRS, YFSETQ. Trimming took 5 bases from V and 3 from J; bases not matched to a gene: 2. This CDR3 contains 12 residues. Only in-frame clones appear in the TCRdb table, and some are missing; sequencing was by immunoSEQ multiplex PCR. The table includes about 110,000 clones, roughly 94% detected once. The sequenced sample consisted of Tregs sorted from blood. The rearrangement uses TRBV5-1 and TRBJ2-7, with TRBD1 matching over 7 bases. This TCR derives from a human donor in good health. The CDR3 here is CASRTGNYEQYF. Here the CDR3 DNA reads TGCGCCAGCAGGACAGGGAACTACGAGCAGTACTTC. Drawing the rest from reference TRBV5-1 and TRBJ2-7, the complete variable domain is KAGVTQTPRYLIKTRGQQVTLSCSPISGHRSVSWYQQTPGQGLQFLFEYFSETQRNKGNFPGRFSGRQFSNSRSEMNVSTLELGDSALYLCASRTGNYEQYFGPGTRLTVT.